This is a list of T cell receptor beta chains from one sample in a study of human T cells and chemical hapten exposure. TCRdb itself ran the RACE reads through MiXCR, one entry per CDR3 protein. The repertoire holds tens of thousands of distinct CDR3 sequences, with 30% to 35% as singletons. This specimen consisted of whole blood, obtained in connection with sensitization to the hapten diphenylcyclopropenone (DPC). The receptor source for this set is a man in his forties or fifties with alopecia areata. Some clones in this sample may be carry-over from other donors' samples. The CDR3 runs from the conserved cysteine through the conserved F or W. The order of the fields is V gene, clone size, J gene, D gene, CDR3 protein, CDR3 DNA. A D gene is named only where the DNA matches it firmly. Size values are once, few and many counts, or a class for expanded clones, and some rows have none.

TRBV20-1	few	TRBJ2-5	NA	CSASGRLQETQYF	TGCAGTGCATCCGGACGGCTCCAAGAGACCCAGTACTTC
TRBV20-1	NA	TRBJ2-7	TRBD1	CSAREVEGASYEQYF	TGCAGTGCTAGAGAAGTCGAGGGGGCTTCCTACGAGCAGTACTTC
TRBV5-1	NA	TRBJ2-3	NA	CASSLEEGSTDTQYF	TGCGCCAGCAGCTTGGAGGAGGGGAGCACAGATACGCAGTATTTT
TRBV27	few	TRBJ1-1	NA	CASSFDSSTNSEAFF	TGTGCCAGCAGTTTCGACAGTTCAACCAACTCTGAAGCTTTCTTT
TRBV27	NA	TRBJ2-1	NA	CASSFRGYEQFF	TGTGCCAGCAGTTTCAGGGGTTATGAGCAGTTCTTC
TRBV12-3/TRBV12-4	NA	TRBJ2-5	TRBD1	CASSQTGDQETQYF	TGTGCCAGCAGCCAAACAGGGGACCAAGAGACCCAGTACTTC
TRBV6-5	NA	TRBJ2-3	TRBD1	CASRDREAVDTQYF	TGTGCCAGCAGGGACAGGGAGGCGGTAGATACGCAGTATTTT
TRBV27	once	TRBJ2-7	TRBD1	CASSTVSGGRGPYEQYF	TGTGCCAGCAGCACAGTTTCAGGGGGACGGGGTCCCTACGAGCAGTACTTC
TRBV6-6	few	TRBJ2-5	NA	CASSRAPKETQYF	TGTGCCAGCAGCCGCGCCCCCAAAGAGACCCAGTACTTC
TRBV7-2	NA	TRBJ2-5	NA	CASSLGAVGETQYF	TGTGCCAGCAGCTTAGGAGCCGTGGGGGAGACCCAGTACTTC
TRBV12-3/TRBV12-4	many	TRBJ1-4	NA	CASSWRRETEKLFF	TGTGCCAGCAGTTGGAGGAGGGAAACTGAAAAACTGTTTTTT
TRBV4-3	NA	TRBJ2-7	TRBD1	CASSPTTGQLSSYEQYF	TGCGCCAGCAGCCCAACCACGGGACAGTTAAGCTCCTACGAGCAGTACTTC
TRBV2	NA	TRBJ2-1	NA	CASTSGYAGNEQFF	TGTGCCAGCACGAGCGGGTACGCAGGGAATGAGCAGTTCTTC
TRBV15	few	TRBJ2-6	NA	CATSRDTLVAVLTF	TGTGCCACCAGCAGAGACACCCTAGTTGCCGTCCTGACTTTC
TRBV7-2	NA	TRBJ2-1	NA	CASSLGGMTRSYNEQFF	TGTGCCAGCAGCTTAGGTGGGATGACCCGATCCTACAATGAGCAGTTCTTC
TRBV7-2	few	TRBJ1-5	NA	CASSLDRADRRPQHF	TGTGCCAGCAGCTTAGACAGGGCGGACCGACGGCCCCAGCATTTT
TRBV5-1	few	TRBJ1-1	NA	CASRPTWGGRPEAFF	TGCGCCAGCAGGCCCACGTGGGGGGGCCGCCCTGAAGCTTTCTTT
TRBV20-1	NA	TRBJ2-1	NA	CSARVIGGAYNEQFF	TGCAGTGCTAGAGTCATCGGGGGTGCGTACAATGAGCAGTTCTTC
TRBV20-1	NA	TRBJ2-4	TRBD1	CSARLDRGGSKNIQYF	TGCAGTGCTAGGCTGGACAGGGGAGGGTCCAAAAACATTCAGTACTTC
TRBV7-9	NA	TRBJ2-7	TRBD1	CASSSPGQGGEQYF	TGTGCCAGCAGCTCCCCGGGACAGGGTGGTGAGCAGTACTTC
TRBV18	once	TRBJ2-7	TRBD2	CASSPPSGRAYEQYF	TGTGCCAGCTCACCACCTAGCGGGAGGGCCTACGAGCAGTACTTC
TRBV2	NA	TRBJ2-3	NA	CASSEQGADTQYF	TGTGCCAGCAGTGAACAAGGGGCAGATACGCAGTATTTT
TRBV6-6	NA	TRBJ2-1	NA	CASIRGGTEYNEQFF	TGTGCCAGCATAAGGGGGGGGACAGAATACAATGAGCAGTTCTTC
TRBV6-6	few	TRBJ2-1	TRBD2	CASSYSGSSNEQFF	TGTGCCAGCAGTTACAGCGGGAGTAGCAATGAGCAGTTCTTC
TRBV6-5	NA	TRBJ2-2	TRBD2	CASSWSSGSVSGELFF	TGTGCCAGCAGTTGGTCTAGCGGGAGTGTATCCGGGGAGCTGTTTTTT
TRBV10-3	NA	TRBJ1-4	NA	CAISVGANEKLFF	TGTGCCATCAGTGTTGGGGCTAATGAAAAACTGTTTTTT
TRBV6-5	NA	TRBJ2-2	NA	CASSFRGSTGELFF	TGTGCCAGCAGTTTTAGGGGGTCCACCGGGGAGCTGTTTTTT
TRBV6-5	NA	TRBJ2-3	TRBD2	CASSSGGLYTQYF	TGTGCCAGCAGTTCGGGGGGGTTGTATACGCAGTATTTT
TRBV6-1	NA	TRBJ2-3	NA	CASSEFGPSAQYF	TGTGCCAGCAGTGAATTCGGCCCCTCGGCGCAGTATTTT
TRBV25-1	NA	TRBJ2-1	NA	CASSESAGSYNEQFF	TGTGCCAGCAGTGAATCTGCAGGCTCCTACAATGAGCAGTTCTTC
TRBV10-2	few	TRBJ2-2	NA	CASRDGNTGELFF	TGCGCCAGCAGGGACGGTAACACCGGGGAGCTGTTTTTT
TRBV27	NA	TRBJ1-2	TRBD1	CASRPGQGSYGYTF	TGTGCCAGCAGGCCGGGACAGGGGAGCTATGGCTACACCTTC
TRBV20-1	NA	TRBJ2-1	NA	CSARTGEGYNEQFF	TGCAGTGCTAGGACGGGCGAGGGGTACAATGAGCAGTTCTTC
TRBV5-1	NA	TRBJ2-5	TRBD1	CASSFGYPGQGQETQYF	TGCGCCAGCAGCTTTGGATACCCGGGACAGGGACAAGAGACCCAGTACTTC
TRBV20-1	NA	TRBJ2-2	TRBD2	CSASGRLADTGELFF	TGCAGTGCTAGTGGTCGACTAGCGGACACCGGGGAGCTGTTTTTT
TRBV6-5	NA	TRBJ2-1	TRBD2	CASSRPGLAGGNEQFF	TGTGCCAGCAGCCGACCGGGACTAGCAGGTGGGAATGAGCAGTTCTTC
TRBV20-1	few	TRBJ2-5	NA	CSARDKASIQETQYF	TGCAGTGCTAGAGATAAGGCGTCTATCCAAGAGACCCAGTACTTC
TRBV6-6	NA	TRBJ2-1	NA	CASSAGWEQFF	TGTGCCAGCAGTGCCGGGTGGGAGCAGTTCTTC
TRBV6-5	NA	TRBJ1-5	TRBD1	CASREGGWNQPQHF	TGTGCCAGCAGGGAAGGGGGCTGGAATCAGCCCCAGCATTTT